This T cell receptor (beta chain) was profiled in a study of Ad26.COV2.S vaccination and SARS-CoV-2 variants. Looking at the study overall: The donor participated in the COV1001 trial, in its Ad26.COV2.S arm.

Concerning this clone itself: Antigen specificity is unknown.

Notes on the study in general: Responses of T cells in total may have been underestimated by the TCR breadth and depth analyses.

There are 15 residues in the CDR3. Germline CDR1 SGHRS, CDR2 YFSETQ. The V and J ends lost 0 bases and 5 bases, in that order; junction bases with no gene match: 1. The treatment here: roughly 20 received Ad26.COV2.S at low or high dose, single or two shots; a few received placebo; per-sample allocation not given. At day 63 after the first vaccine or placebo injection, samples were drawn. Repertoires were generated with immunoSEQ multiplex PCR, while TCRdb's copy carries only in-frame clones and drops some. The data contain hundreds of thousands of clones, roughly 89% of them singletons. V and J are TRBV5-1 and TRBJ2-1; 11 nucleotides agree with TRBD2. Sequenced material: peripheral blood, taken in a trial of Ad26.COV2.S vaccine versus placebo. The source is a person between 18 and 65 years old who received the Ad26.COV2.S COVID-19 vaccine or a placebo. The CDR3 DNA is TGCGCCAGCAGCTTGGTACTAGCGGGAGACAATGAGCAGTTCTTC. This gives the protein CASSLVLAGDNEQFF.